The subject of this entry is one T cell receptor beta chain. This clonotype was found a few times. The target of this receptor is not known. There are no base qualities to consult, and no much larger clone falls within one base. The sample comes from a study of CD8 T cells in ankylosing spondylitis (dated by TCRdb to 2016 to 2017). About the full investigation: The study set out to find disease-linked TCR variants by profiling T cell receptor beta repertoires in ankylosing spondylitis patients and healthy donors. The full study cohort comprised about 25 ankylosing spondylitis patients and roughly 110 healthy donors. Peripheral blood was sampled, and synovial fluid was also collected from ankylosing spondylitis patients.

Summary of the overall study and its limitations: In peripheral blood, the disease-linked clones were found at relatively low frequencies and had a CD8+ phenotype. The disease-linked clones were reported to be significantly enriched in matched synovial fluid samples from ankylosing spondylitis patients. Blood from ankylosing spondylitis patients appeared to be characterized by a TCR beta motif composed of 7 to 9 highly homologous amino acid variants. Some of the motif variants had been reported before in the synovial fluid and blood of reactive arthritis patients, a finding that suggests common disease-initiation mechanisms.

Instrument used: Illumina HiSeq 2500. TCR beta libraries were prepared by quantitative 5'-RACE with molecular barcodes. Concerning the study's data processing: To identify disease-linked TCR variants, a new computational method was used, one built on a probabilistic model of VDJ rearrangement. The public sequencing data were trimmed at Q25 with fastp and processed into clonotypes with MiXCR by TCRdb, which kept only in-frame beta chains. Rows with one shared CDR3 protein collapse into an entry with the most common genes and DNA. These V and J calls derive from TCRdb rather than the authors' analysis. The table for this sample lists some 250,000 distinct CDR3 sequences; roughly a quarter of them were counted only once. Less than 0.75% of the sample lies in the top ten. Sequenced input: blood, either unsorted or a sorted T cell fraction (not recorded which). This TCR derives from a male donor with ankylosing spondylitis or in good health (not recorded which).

The CDR3 region reads CSVEDWAGQETQYF. The sequenced DNA: TGCAGCGTTGAAGATTGGGCGGGACAAGAGACCCAGTACTTC. Rearrangement joined TRBV29-1 to TRBJ2-5; the D gene is perhaps TRBD2, on 6 matching bases. The CDR3 has 14 amino acids, counting the end cysteine and phenylalanine. Solely the CDR3 DNA is kept, with 42 bases framed from the first base. V is shortened by 0 bases, J by 2 bases, and the region joining them spans 10 bases. The germline V gene gives CDR1 as SQVTM and CDR2 as ANQGSEA.